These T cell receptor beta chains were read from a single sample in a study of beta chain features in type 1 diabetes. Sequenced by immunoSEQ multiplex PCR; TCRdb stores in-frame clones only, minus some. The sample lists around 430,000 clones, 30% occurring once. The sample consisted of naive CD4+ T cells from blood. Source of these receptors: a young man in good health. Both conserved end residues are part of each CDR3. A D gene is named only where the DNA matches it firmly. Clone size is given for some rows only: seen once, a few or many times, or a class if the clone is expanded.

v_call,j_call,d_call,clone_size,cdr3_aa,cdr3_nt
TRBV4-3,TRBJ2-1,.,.,CASSQDPGWNNEQFF,TGCGCCAGCAGCCAAGATCCAGGGTGGAACAATGAGCAGTTCTTC
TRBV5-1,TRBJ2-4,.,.,CASSLAGNRDIQYF,TGCGCCAGCAGCTTGGCGGGGAATCGTGACATTCAGTACTTC
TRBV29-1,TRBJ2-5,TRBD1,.,CSVEGGQGFEETQYF,TGCAGCGTTGAAGGGGGACAGGGGTTCGAAGAGACCCAGTACTTC
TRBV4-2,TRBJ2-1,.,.,CASSHPGAPKPVF,TGTGCCAGCAGCCATCCCGGGGCGCCCAAACCCGTCTTC
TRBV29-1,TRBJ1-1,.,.,CSVEWGTEAFF,TGCAGCGTTGAATGGGGCACTGAAGCTTTCTTT
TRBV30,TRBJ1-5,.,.,CAWSLAGGNQPQHF,TGTGCCTGGAGTTTGGCAGGGGGCAATCAGCCCCAGCATTTT
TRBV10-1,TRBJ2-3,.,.,CASNAGGTDTQYF,TGCGCCAGCAATGCAGGGGGCACAGATACGCAGTATTTT
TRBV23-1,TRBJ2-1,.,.,CASSQRGLEQFF,TGCGCCAGCAGTCAACGGGGGCTTGAGCAGTTCTTC
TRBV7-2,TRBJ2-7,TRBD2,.,CASSDGLARSYEQYF,TGTGCCAGCAGCGATGGACTAGCGCGCTCCTACGAGCAGTACTTC
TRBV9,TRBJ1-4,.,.,CASSANGTTNEKLFF,TGTGCCAGCAGTGCTAACGGAACAACTAATGAAAAACTGTTTTTT
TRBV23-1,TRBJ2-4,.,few,CASSQSRSLAKNIQYF,TGCGCCAGCAGTCAATCGCGTAGTTTAGCCAAAAACATTCAGTACTTC
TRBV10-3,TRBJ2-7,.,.,CAIRMAGYEQYF,TGTGCCATCAGGATGGCAGGGTACGAGCAGTACTTC
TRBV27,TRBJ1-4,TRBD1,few,CASSPNRQGSNEKLFF,TGTGCCAGCAGTCCGAACCGACAGGGATCTAATGAAAAACTGTTTTTT
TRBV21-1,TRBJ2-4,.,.,CASSWRSAKNIQYF,TGTGCCAGCAGCTGGAGATCGGCCAAAAACATTCAGTACTTC